This T cell receptor (beta chain) is drawn from a study of CXCR3-negative and CXCR3-positive naive CD8 T cells (dated by TCRdb to between 2018 and 2020). About the investigation overall: In total, 130 million to 150 million TRB reads were obtained, which works out to roughly 1.5 +/- 0.3 million reads per library. The diversity and physicochemical repertoire analyses included around 10 donors pooled from two independent experiments. TRBV-TRBJ cluster analysis included naive subsets from 5 donors and memory cells from 3 donors.

Each CD8+ T cell subset was flow-sorted in triplicate, with under 350,000 cells per subset placed directly into RLT lysis buffer. To keep memory contaminants out, a stringent definition of naive CD8+ T cells was applied: CD45RO-CCR7+CD27+CD95-. Using standard density gradient centrifugation, peripheral blood mononuclear cells were isolated from buffy coats. Naive CXCR3-negative and CXCR3-positive CD8+ T cells were flow-sorted using a FACSAria III. An RNeasy Mini Kit was used to extract total RNA from the sorted cells. Sequencer: NextSeq 550. The Human TCR Profiling Kit (MiLaboratory) was used to make UMI-labeled 5' RACE TRB cDNA libraries. cDNA synthesis used the entire amount of extracted RNA, and PCR amplification then used the entire amount of cDNA produced. Libraries were prepared in parallel with an identical number of PCR cycles. The study's processing was this. With a minimum of two reads required per UMI, MIGEC and MiXCR pulled out about 53,000 +/- 10,000 unique UMI-labeled TRB cDNA molecules from each library. An average of approximately 40,000 +/- 10,000 functional in-frame TRB CDR3 nucleotide clonotypes without stop codons was found per library. After each sample was downsampled to 5000 UMI-labeled TRB molecules, VDJtools was used to calculate diversity metrics such as normalized Shannon-Wiener and Chao1. VDJtools computed clonotype-size-weighted physicochemical properties of the central five CDR3 residues: interaction energy, strength, volume and Kidera factor 4. After TCRdb reprocessed the reads, each CDR3 protein sequence was kept as one row, without DNA. None of the V and J calls come from the authors' own analysis; TCRdb made them. The sample table includes about 98,000 distinct CDR3 sequences. The ten largest clones add up to 0.8% to 0.85% of the sample.

The CDR3 measures 13 amino acids from cysteine to phenylalanine. No DNA appears here. From a lookup of the germline V gene (reference sequence), CDR1 and CDR2 are SEHNR and FQNEAQ. Here is what the overall study found, with its caveats: Comparably high repertoire diversity was found in both naive subsets, whereas much lower repertoire diversity was found in memory CD8+ T cells. Because surface CD5, which has been linked to self-reactivity in mice, was comparable between naive subsets, TCR interaction strength was also inferred from TRB CDR3 physicochemical properties. CXCR3 expression partially decreased after cryopreservation, so most assays used freshly isolated PBMCs. TRB CDR3s from CXCR3-positive naive cells showed higher hydrophobicity (lower Kidera factor 4), lower energy, and higher strength and volume indices than CXCR3-negative naive cells. Within the same donor, TRBV-TRBJ usage looked similar between naive CXCR3-negative and CXCR3-positive cells, but memory cells had distinct patterns.

As to this clonotype: Its specific antigen is unknown.

This TCR derives from a human donor in good health. Some clones in this sample may be carry-over from other donors' samples. This chain is built from TRBV7-9 and TRBJ2-1. The sample consisted of naive CXCR3+ CD8+ T cells from blood. The cell subset or site label of this sample denotes: CD45RO-CCR7+CD27+CD95- naive CD8+ T cells expressing CXCR3 (TNR3+). The CDR3 corresponds to CASSLVEADEQFF.